This T cell receptor beta chain was retrieved from a study of blood T cells in healthy people across ages. In this sample, this clonotype turned up a few times. A much larger clone lies a single base off, so this may be a read error. The second PCR ran roughly 6 to 11 cycles with a sample-barcoded 5' primer and J-beta primers. TCRdb itself ran the 5' RACE reads through MiXCR, one entry per CDR3 protein. The repertoire holds over 1,500,000 distinct CDR3 sequences, with roughly 43% as singletons. The CDR3 loop spans 14 amino acids. Trimming left V 3 bases short and J 5 bases short, with 14 bases between. Germline lookup yields CDR1 SGHRS and CDR2 YFSETQ.

This rearrangement joins TRBV5-1 to TRBJ1-1; D is undetermined. This receptor was identified in a human donor in good health. Sequencing used blood. CDR3 amino acids: CASSCGTLGTEAFF. DNA for the CDR3: TGCGCCAGCAGCTGCGGCACCCTGGGGACTGAAGCTTTCTTT.